The 16 T cell receptor beta chains below all came from one sample that was sequenced in a study of a mutant IDH1 vaccine in newly diagnosed glioma. Their specific antigens are unknown. Described time point: week 23, last vaccination. In the vaccine, a single dose held 300 ug of the mutant IDH1 20-mer peptide, along with topical imiquimod. Method: immunoSEQ multiplex PCR; TCRdb's copy keeps in-frame clones and lacks some. The table includes 40,000 to 50,000 clones, about 76% detected once. The source was PBMCs, collected from a glioma patient whose treatment included an IDH1 peptide vaccine. All receptors derive from a man aged 45 to 65 with glioma.

This clone was seen once. The chain links TRBV18 to TRBJ1-1; a weak D match, TRBD1 (5 bases). Germline assignment: CDR1 KGHSH and CDR2 LQKENI. The CDR3 spans 16 residues. V was clipped by 6 bases and J by 2 bases, with 19 bases between them. The CDR3 bases are TGTGCCAGCTCCCTTAGTGAAGGGCAGGGAAACACTGAAGCTTTCTTT. It codes for CASSLSEGQGNTEAFF.

This chain links TRBV10-3 with TRBJ2-7; D gene uncertain. Trimming took off 3 bases at V and 0 bases at J, with 9 bases between the two ends. The germline gives CDR1 ENHRY, CDR2 SYGVKD. This CDR3 has 14 amino acids. CDR3 protein: CAISDTQRSYEQYF. Written as DNA, the CDR3 is TGTGCCATCAGTGACACCCAGCGCTCCTACGAGCAGTACTTC.

This chain joins TRBV10-2 and TRBJ1-2; no clear D gene. The CDR3 totals 12 residues. CDR1 and CDR2 from the germline V gene are WSHSY and SAAADI. V lost 8 bases to trimming and J lost 3 bases, with 10 bases between them. The CDR3 DNA is TGCGCCAGCCGGGGAATGGACTATGGCTACACCTTC. It specifies CASRGMDYGYTF.

This clone appeared once. The chain carries TRBV5-4 and TRBJ2-2; possibly TRBD2 for D (6 bases). Between the trimmed V and J ends, which lost 4 bases and 3 bases, there was a span of 16 bases. Germline V lookup: CDR1 SGHNT, CDR2 YYREEE (reference sequence). This CDR3 comprises 16 residues. CDR3 loop: CASSPPGVRDTGELFF. CDR3 DNA sequence: TGTGCCAGCAGCCCACCGGGGGTCAGGGACACCGGGGAGCTGTTTTTT.

The chain carries TRBV30 and TRBJ1-1; 7 nucleotides line up with TRBD1. The CDR3 has 14 residues. Trimming cost V 2 bases and J 7 bases; bases outside gene matches: 10. The germline V gene encodes CDR1 GTSNPN and CDR2 SVGIG (reference sequence). CDR3 sequence: CAWSRIPGQNEAFF. CDR3 sequence (DNA): TGTGCCTGGAGTCGAATTCCGGGACAGAATGAAGCTTTCTTT.

The chain is built from TRBV5-1 and TRBJ2-2, with D uncertain. CDR1 SGHRS and CDR2 YFSETQ come from the germline V gene. V lost 0 bases, J lost 0 bases, and 6 bases lay in between. The CDR3 is 15 amino acids. The CDR3 nucleotides are TGCGCCAGCAGCTTGGATCAGGCGAACACCGGGGAGCTGTTTTTT. This translates into CASSLDQANTGELFF.

V usage is TRBV4-1 and J usage is TRBJ1-2; D is undetermined. Germline V gene lookup returns CDR1 MGHRA and CDR2 YSYEKL. The CDR3 runs to 15 residues. Trimming removed 0 bases from V and 0 bases from J, with 8 bases in between. CDR3 region: CASSQEAIPNYGYTF. CDR3 nucleotide sequence: TGCGCCAGCAGCCAAGAGGCCATACCTAACTATGGCTACACCTTC.

Points on this clone: Mismatch with germline at one junction end may stem from a read error. The CDR3 sequence: CSVVSNQGLLNDGYTF. The CDR3 coding sequence is TGCAGCGTTGTATCCAATCAGGGTCTCCTTAACGATGGCTACACCTTC. The chain employs TRBV29-1 and TRBJ1-2, with D tentatively TRBD1 (5 bases). This CDR3 has 16 amino acids. Germline V gene data show CDR1 as SQVTM and CDR2 as ANQGSEA. Full variable domain (remainder filled in from reference TRBV29-1 and TRBJ1-2): SAVISQKPSRDICQRGTSLTIQCQVDSQVTMMFWYRQQPGQSLTLIATANQGSEATYESGFVIDKFPISRPNLTFSTLTVSNMSPEDSSIYLCSVVSNQGLLNDGYTFGSGTRLTVV.

The chain combines TRBV5-6 with TRBJ1-5, with a tentative D call TRBD1 (5 bases). V shed 2 bases and J shed 6 bases, with 12 bases lying between them. Germline V gene data show CDR1 as SGHDT and CDR2 as YYEEEE. The CDR3 sequence is 14 residues long. For the CDR3, the DNA is TGTGCCAGCAGCTTCGGGGACCCCGGTCAGCCCCAGCATTTT. The encoded protein is CASSFGDPGQPQHF.

The chain recombines TRBV6-1 with TRBJ1-2; D might be TRBD1 (5 bases). This CDR3 comprises 15 residues. V lost 6 bases to trimming and J lost 2 bases, with 16 bases between them. CDR1 and CDR2 from the germline V gene are MNHNS and SASEGT. CDR3: CASRVPRDINYGYTF. The CDR3 coding sequence is TGTGCCAGCAGGGTACCCAGGGATATCAACTATGGCTACACCTTC.

The chain couples TRBV4-1 to TRBJ1-1; 9 bases align to TRBD1. Losses at the gene ends were 1 base for V and 4 bases for J; bases not matched to a gene: 7. The CDR3 has 16 residues. The V gene's germline CDR1 is MGHRA and CDR2 YSYEKL. The CDR3 region has the DNA TGCGCCAGCAGCCAAGCCCTGACAGGGGGTGGCACTGAAGCTTTCTTT. Protein product: CASSQALTGGGTEAFF.

The V call is TRBV27, the J call TRBJ2-7; no reliable D call. Deletions cut 8 bases from V and 9 bases from J, with 8 bases between. Germline CDR1 reads MNHEY; CDR2 reads SMNVEV (reference sequence). This CDR3 spans 9 amino acids. CDR3 sequence (DNA): TGTGCCAGCCCTAGGCGGCAGTACTTC. It encodes CASPRRQYF.

J is TRBJ2-7 and V is TRBV1; the D call in the table, TRBD2, was not verified against the DNA. TRBV1 is classified as a pseudogene. This CDR3 comprises 13 residues. The CDR3 coding sequence is TGCACCAGCAGCCAAGATCTGAGGGAAGAGCAGTACTTC. Residues: CTSSQDLREEQYF.

This chain joins TRBV9 and TRBJ1-2; 10 bases fit TRBD1. The CDR3 spans 17 residues. Germline values: CDR1 SGDLS, CDR2 YYNGEE. V gave up 0 bases and J gave up 0 bases; unmatched junction bases: 5. CDR3 in amino acids: CASSVGQGAPANYGYTF. CDR3 in DNA: TGTGCCAGCAGCGTAGGACAGGGGGCGCCTGCTAACTATGGCTACACCTTC.

This CDR3 is CASNLIGGLSGELFF. The CDR3 nucleotides read TGTGCCAGCAACCTTATCGGGGGGCTCAGCGGGGAGCTGTTTTTT. The J gene is TRBJ2-2, the V gene TRBV5-4; tentative D call: TRBD2 (7 bases). V was cut by 6 bases and J by 7 bases, with 19 bases left in between. Germline V gene data show CDR1 as SGHNT and CDR2 as YYREEE (reference sequence). The CDR3 is 15 amino acids.

This chain joins TRBV4-2 and TRBJ2-2; either TRBD1 or TRBD2 may fit D (5 bases each). Trimming left V 4 bases short and J 1 base short, with 13 bases between. Germline V lookup: CDR1 LGHNA, CDR2 YNFKEQ. The length of the CDR3 is 16 residues. The DNA for the CDR3 is TGTGCCAGCAGCCCCTTTGGGGACCAGAACACCGGGGAGCTGTTTTTT. This translates into CASSPFGDQNTGELFF.